Following are 25 T cell receptor beta chains from one sample sequenced in a study of human T cells and chemical hapten exposure. TCRdb re-called the RACE reads through MiXCR, storing one row per CDR3 protein. Found here are around 380,000 distinct CDR3 sequences, roughly 4.8% of them singletons; the top ten hold under 3%. The time point denotes: patch test 1, 2 weeks after DPC sensitization. Treatment indicated: therapeutic diphenylcyclopropenone sensitization with weekly scalp DPC. The sequencing here drew on whole blood, taken in connection with sensitization to the hapten diphenylcyclopropenone (DPC). The receptors were sampled from a woman between 45 and 65 years old with alopecia areata. Some clones in this sample may be carry-over from other donors' samples.

This clonotype was seen repeatedly, ten times or more. The rearrangement joins TRBV27 to TRBJ2-1; D remains ambiguous. Germline V lookup: CDR1 MNHEY, CDR2 SMNVEV (reference sequence). CDR3 length: 15 residues. V was cut by 4 bases and J by 2 bases, with 12 bases left in between. The CDR3 DNA reads TGTGCCAGCAGTTGGGTCGCAGGTACCTACAATGAGCAGTTCTTC. Protein: CASSWVAGTYNEQFF.

This clonotype was counted a single time. This clone may be a read error of a much larger clone one base away. The V and J genes are TRBV5-1 and TRBJ2-5; 7 bases fit TRBD2. The CDR3 runs 13 residues. Unmatched junction bases numbered 9, after V lost 6 bases and J lost 7 bases. CDR1 and CDR2 from the germline V gene are SGHRS and YFSETQ. The CDR3 is CASTREPKVTQYF. CDR3 nucleotide sequence: TGCGCCAGCACGCGGGAGCCTAAGGTGACCCAGTACTTC.

The table lists this clonotype with a few counts. V gene TRBV28 combines with J gene TRBJ2-4; D might be TRBD2 (6 bases). CDR1 is MDHEN and CDR2 is SYDVKM in the germline V gene. Trimming shortened V by 8 bases and J by 4 bases, and 15 bases separated the two germline ends. The CDR3 consists of 14 residues. The DNA of the CDR3 is TGTGCCAGCCATGCGGGATCCGGGAAAAACATTCAGTACTTC. Translated: CASHAGSGKNIQYF.

Worth noting for this clonotype: A much larger clone differs by one base, so this may be a read error. The chain couples TRBV27 to TRBJ2-3; a weak D match, TRBD2 (5 bases). The CDR3 runs to 13 residues. Germline V gives CDR1 MNHEY, CDR2 SMNVEV (reference sequence). The CDR3 DNA sequence: TGTGCCAGCGGTTTGGGCCCGGGAACTAGGCCGTATTTT. It translates to CASGLGPGTRPYF.

The chain joins TRBV9 to TRBJ2-3; the D gene is possibly TRBD2 (6 bases). With 3 bases removed from V and 6 bases from J, the gap between germline ends came to 11 bases. This CDR3 spans 13 amino acids. Germline assignment: CDR1 SGDLS and CDR2 YYNGEE. CDR3 nucleotide sequence: TGTGCCAGCAGCGCCGTACTAGCTGATACGCAGTATTTT. It encodes CASSAVLADTQYF.

This clonotype was seen many times. J is TRBJ2-3 and V is TRBV6-5, with a possible D match to TRBD2 (5 bases). The CDR3 has 16 amino acids. With 6 bases removed from V and 6 bases from J, the gap between germline ends came to 22 bases. The germline V gene encodes CDR1 MNHEY and CDR2 SVGAGI. The CDR3 region is CASSRGQAYLWDTQYF. CDR3 nucleotides: TGTGCCAGCAGCCGCGGGCAGGCCTATTTATGGGATACGCAGTATTTT.

This clonotype showed up many times. The chain couples TRBV12-5 to TRBJ1-1, with unresolved D. CDR1 is LGHNT and CDR2 is FRNRAP in the germline V gene. The ends were cut back, 1 base at V and 0 bases at J, with 9 bases in the middle. The CDR3 has 15 amino acids. CDR3 nucleotides: TGTGCTAGTGGTTTGGACACGGCCATGAACACTGAAGCTTTCTTT. The encoded protein is CASGLDTAMNTEAFF.

This clonotype has a count of ten or more. This rearrangement joins TRBV4-1 to TRBJ2-7; 8 bases align to TRBD2. Trimming cost V 4 bases and J 5 bases; bases outside gene matches: 7. Germline V gene lookup returns CDR1 MGHRA and CDR2 YSYEKL. This CDR3 comprises 14 residues. CDR3 sequence: CASSRREGAHEQYF. The DNA of the CDR3 is TGCGCCAGCAGCCGCCGGGAGGGTGCCCACGAGCAGTACTTC.

This clonotype was counted many times. V gene TRBV6-2 or TRBV6-3 combines with J gene TRBJ1-2; a weak D match, TRBD1 (5 bases). Germline CDR1 MNHEY, CDR2 SVGEGT. The CDR3 runs 17 residues. Trimming pared 0 bases from V and 3 bases from J, leaving 17 bases between. The CDR3 nucleotides are TGTGCCAGCAGTTACTCGAAAGCGGGGGAGCGCTACTATGGCTACACCTTC. Translating gives CASSYSKAGERYYGYTF.

There are a few counts of this clonotype. V gene TRBV7-8 combines with J gene TRBJ2-3; 7 bases align to TRBD1. The CDR3 runs 15 residues. The germline V gene encodes CDR1 SGHVS and CDR2 FQNEAQ. The V gene end was trimmed by 5 bases and the J gene end by 5 bases; junction bases not matched to a gene: 10. CDR3 nucleotide sequence: TGTGCCAGCAGCCGACAGGGTCGGATTGGAGATACGCAGTATTTT. This encodes CASSRQGRIGDTQYF.

This clonotype was recorded many times. The rearrangement links TRBV7-3 to TRBJ2-1; tentatively, D is TRBD1 (6 bases). CDR3 length: 17 residues. Looked up from germline, CDR1 is SGHTA and CDR2 is FQGTGA. Trimming took off 5 bases at V and 0 bases at J, with 17 bases between the two ends. The DNA of the CDR3 is TGTGCCAGCAGCAGAGCACAGGGCCCGAGCTCCTACAATGAGCAGTTCTTC. Translating it yields CASSRAQGPSSYNEQFF. The full variable domain, its missing parts supplied by reference TRBV7-3 and TRBJ2-1, is GAGVSQTPSNKVTEKGKYVELRCDPISGHTALYWYRQSLGQGPEFLIYFQGTGAADDSGLPNDRFFAVRPEGSVSTLKIQRTERGDSAVYLCASSRAQGPSSYNEQFFGPGTRLTVL.

This clonotype was observed a few times. This sequence joins TRBV18 and TRBJ2-1, with D unclear. V lost 4 bases, J lost 4 bases, and 17 bases lay in between. The V gene's germline CDR1 is KGHSH and CDR2 LQKENI. The CDR3 has 16 residues. The chain's CDR3 is CASSLRPPAGYNEQFF. The DNA for the CDR3 is TGTGCCAGCTCACTAAGGCCACCGGCTGGGTACAATGAGCAGTTCTTC.

This clonotype was detected ten times or more. The chain carries TRBV5-1 and TRBJ1-5; D not resolved. Trimming took off 0 bases at V and 5 bases at J, with 12 bases between the two ends. Germline V gene sequence: CDR1 SGHRS, CDR2 YFSETQ. This CDR3 has 15 amino acids. CDR3 coding DNA: TGCGCCAGCAGCTTGGGGTTAAGCGGGGATCAGCCCCAGCATTTT. This encodes CASSLGLSGDQPQHF.

With respect to this clonotype: Since a much larger clone is just one base distant, this may be a read error. V is TRBV6-6 and J is TRBJ2-2, with unresolved D. The CDR3 sequence is 13 residues long. Germline-derived CDR1 and CDR2 are MNHNY and SVGAGI (reference sequence). CDR3 DNA: TGTACCAGCAAAGAATCGGTGGCCGGGGAGCTGTTTTTT. Its protein is CTSKESVAGELFF.

This clonotype was seen at least ten times. CDR3 coding DNA: TGCGCCAGTCAGGAGGATTACACCGGGGAGCTGTTTTTT. Translated: CASQEDYTGELFF. The J gene is TRBJ2-2, the V gene TRBV5-1; D possibly corresponds to TRBD2 (5 bases). The CDR3 loop spans 13 amino acids. CDR1 is SGHRS and CDR2 is YFSETQ in the germline V gene. Deletions cut 8 bases from V and 3 bases from J, with 11 bases between.

This clonotype has only a few counts. This chain uses TRBV7-2 with TRBJ2-3; no definite D call. Germline assignment: CDR1 SGHTA and CDR2 FQGNSA. This CDR3 spans 13 amino acids. V was pared by 0 bases and J by 5 bases, with 6 bases between. The CDR3 here is CASSLALQDTQYF. CDR3 in DNA: TGTGCCAGCAGCTTAGCGTTGCAAGATACGCAGTATTTT.

This clonotype turned up a few times. V usage is TRBV13 and J usage is TRBJ2-7; D is possibly TRBD2 (6 bases). From germline, CDR1 is PRHDT and CDR2 FYEKMQ (reference sequence). This CDR3 comprises 13 residues. The V end lost 5 bases, the J end lost 3 bases, and 11 bases lay between the germline ends. This chain's CDR3 is CASSAQDYYEQYF. In nucleotides, the CDR3 is TGTGCCAGCAGCGCCCAGGACTACTACGAGCAGTACTTC.

This clonotype was seen at least ten times. This chain joins TRBV28 and TRBJ2-5, with 13 bases aligning to TRBD2. This CDR3 region has 18 residues. Germline V gene lookup returns CDR1 MDHEN and CDR2 SYDVKM. J gave up 4 bases and V 5 bases, and 13 bases lay outside the gene matches. CDR3 amino acids: CASSEAPWTSGGGETQYF. The CDR3 nucleotides are TGTGCCAGCAGTGAAGCCCCATGGACTAGCGGGGGCGGAGAGACCCAGTACTTC. The whole variable domain, filled in from reference TRBV28 and TRBJ2-5, reads DVKVTQSSRYLVKRTGEKVFLECVQDMDHENMFWYRQDPGLGLRLIYFSYDVKMKEKGDIPEGYSVSREKKERFSLILESASTNQTSMYLCASSEAPWTSGGGETQYFGPGTRLLVL.

This clonotype was picked up a small number of times. The J gene is TRBJ1-5, the V gene TRBV28; TRBD1 is a possible D gene (6 bases). The CDR3 runs 14 residues. V lost 4 bases and J lost 1, with 8 bases in between. Germline V lookup: CDR1 MDHEN, CDR2 SYDVKM. This CDR3 reads CASSYRVSNQPQHF. The CDR3 DNA follows: TGTGCCAGCAGTTACAGGGTGAGCAATCAGCCCCAGCATTTT.

This clonotype was recorded at least ten times. The chain has TRBV11-2 and TRBJ2-1; no clear D gene. This CDR3 has 12 amino acids. Trimming cost V 1 base and J 7 bases, with 5 bases left between them. Germline lookup yields CDR1 SGHAT and CDR2 FQNNGV. The CDR3: CASSLVWNEQFF. The CDR3 nucleotides are TGTGCCAGCAGCTTAGTCTGGAATGAGCAGTTCTTC.

This clonotype was recorded at least ten times. The gene calls are TRBV5-1 and TRBJ1-5, with D unresolved. V was cut by 0 bases and J by 6 bases, with 10 bases left in between. There are 14 residues in the CDR3. CDR1 is SGHRS and CDR2 is YFSETQ in the germline V gene. CDR3 sequence: CASSLDGGAQPQHF. The CDR3 bases are TGCGCCAGCAGCTTGGATGGTGGAGCTCAGCCCCAGCATTTT.

This clonotype was counted many times. The gene calls are TRBV6-2 or TRBV6-3 and TRBJ2-7; D gene uncertain. CDR3 size: 15 residues. V was pared by 0 bases and J by 1 base, with 10 bases between. Germline V gives CDR1 MNHEY, CDR2 SVGEGT. The CDR3 spells CASSYSVTSSYEQYF. The DNA of the CDR3 is TGTGCCAGCAGTTACTCCGTGACAAGTTCCTACGAGCAGTACTTC.

This clonotype was detected many times. The V and J genes are TRBV5-6 and TRBJ2-7; TRBD1 matches 11 bases. This CDR3 has 15 residues. Losses at the gene ends were 2 bases for V and 5 bases for J; bases not matched to a gene: 6. The germline V gene has CDR1 SGHDT and CDR2 YYEEEE. Written as DNA, the CDR3 is TGTGCCAGCAGCTTTACCGGGACAGGGGGGCACGAGCAGTACTTC. Amino acid sequence: CASSFTGTGGHEQYF.

This clonotype occurred many times. This sequence joins TRBV12-3 or TRBV12-4 and TRBJ1-1, with TRBD1 matching over 12 bases. The CDR3 consists of 16 residues. V lost 6 bases, J lost 5 bases, and 10 bases stayed unmatched. DNA of the CDR3: TGTGCCAGCAGCTCCGGGACAGGGGGCCAAGATACTGAAGCTTTCTTT. Amino acids: CASSSGTGGQDTEAFF.

The chain links TRBV6-5 to TRBJ1-5, with no clear D. Germline V gives CDR1 MNHEY, CDR2 SVGAGI. CDR3 size: 18 residues. Trimming left V 2 bases short and J 0 bases short, with 17 bases between. CDR3 DNA sequence: TGTGCCAGCAGTTACGGGTATCCAGATCCTTATAGCAATCAGCCCCAGCATTTT. Its protein is CASSYGYPDPYSNQPQHF.